The T cell receptor beta chain described here comes from a study of identical twins (dated by TCRdb to between 2015 and 2016). In terms of the full investigation: TCR alpha and beta repertoires from monozygotic twins, unrelated adults of various ages and cord blood were deep-sequenced to test whether fetal clonotypes persist. Replicate twin experiments were performed at different times using different library preparation protocols to rule out contamination.

The germline V and J ends show losses of 6 bases and 0 bases respectively, and no gene match explains 10 bases of the junction. The germline V gene gives CDR1 as SQVTM and CDR2 as ANQGSEA. The CDR3 runs 16 amino acids, cysteine and phenylalanine included. Kept here is only the CDR3 DNA, which spans 48 bases and is read in frame from base 1. Points on this clonotype: Its antigen is not yet known. Base qualities are not provided; no much larger clone lies one nucleotide away.

Every donor in the study was a healthy Caucasian. Three pairs of female monozygotic twins, all aged about 18 to 29 years, made up the twin cohort. Miltenyi CD45RO+ enrichment and human naive T-cell isolation kits were used to isolate memory (CD45RO+) and naive T cells from PBMC. Broad study findings and their caveats: Abundant cord blood beta clonotypes had fewer insertions, young adult naive repertoires showed a similar but weaker trend, and memory repertoires showed no such trend. Because the same donors could not be followed over many years, the conclusions depended on cross-sectional statistical analysis. Invariant T cells such as MAIT and iNKT could partly confound zero-insertion analyses, although diverse VJ usage argued against such confounding for most clonotypes. Out-of-frame TCR alpha sequences shared between twins showed an excess of low generation-probability sequences compared with coincidental sharing between unrelated individuals. The excess sharing between twins in beta out-of-frame sequences was weaker because fewer shared sequences reduced the signal-to-noise ratio. In monozygotic twins, out-of-frame TCR alpha sharing was systematically underestimated by recombination models, although the models agreed with sharing between unrelated individuals.

Libraries were built with 5' RACE. Sequenced using an Illumina HiSeq 2000. A universal primer binding site was added through template switching, and the final cDNA carried a unique molecular identifier so that TCR cDNA molecules could be counted accurately. First-strand cDNA for TCR alpha and beta chains was synthesized from specific primers in the conserved constant-segment region. Each cDNA library was double barcoded, with a SMART-Mk sample barcode plus Illumina barcodes, to control for contamination. TruSeq adapter sequences and Illumina sample barcodes were added in two successive PCR steps. The Illumina HiSeq platform was used with custom primers to sequence TCR alpha and beta cDNA libraries. On the authors' methods: MiGEC was used to process raw reads and extract unique molecular identifiers, and MiXCR was used to find CDR3 positions. For each individual, recombination models were inferred using an EM algorithm with the repgenHMM and IGoR tools. The analysis of shared clonotypes was done with the tcR package in R, with sharing normalized by the product of cloneset sizes. To study raw recombination free of thymic and clonal selection effects, out-of-frame nonproductive sequences were analyzed. TCRdb applied fastp at Q25 and MiXCR to the public reads, then kept only in-frame beta chains. Each entry merges the rows of one CDR3 protein and shows their most common DNA and genes. TCRdb's processing, not the authors' own work, is the source of the V and J calls. The sample table contains roughly 18,000 distinct CDR3 sequences; only one count was recorded for nearly 70% of them. The biggest ten clones account for 5.9% of the sample.

The receptor comes from a woman aged 18-29 years in good health. This table probably holds off-target reads from a library built for another chain. This chain joins TRBV29-1 to TRBJ2-2; TRBD1 agrees with 7 junctional bases. The sample taken for sequencing was memory (CD45RO+) T cells sorted from blood. The meaning of the sample's cell subset or site label: CD45RO+ enriched T cells. For the CDR3, the sequence is CSVRAKTGTNTGELFF. DNA sequence: TGCAGCGTCCGAGCAAAGACAGGGACGAACACCGGGGAGCTGTTTTTT.